The 2 T cell receptor beta chains given below trace back to one sample, sequenced in a study of cytomegalovirus exposure and HLA in healthy donors. This PCR relied on a set of 60 Vbeta primers and 13 Jbeta primers. Using immunoSEQ multiplex PCR, the repertoire was profiled, and TCRdb retains in-frame clones only, with some absent. The sample consists of around 140,000 clones, about three quarters of them appearing once. Sample: PBMCs. These receptors were collected from a male donor in good health and CMV-seronegative.

This rearrangement joins TRBV19 to TRBJ2-7; a possible D gene is TRBD2 (5 bases). The CDR3 length is 13 residues. V was cut by 4 bases and J by 6 bases, with 13 bases left in between. Germline CDR1 is LNHDA and CDR2 is SQIVND (reference sequence). The CDR3 region has the DNA TGTGCCAGTAGTACAAGTCTAGCTGGCGAGCAGTACTTC. This translates into CASSTSLAGEQYF.

CDR3 residues: CASSLEKGATGGYTF. The CDR3 DNA follows: TGTGCCAGCAGCTTAGAGAAAGGGGCCACCGGGGGCTACACCTTC. The chain links TRBV7-6 to TRBJ1-2; tentatively, D is TRBD1 (5 bases). Germline V gene sequence: CDR1 SGHVS, CDR2 FNYEAQ. The V end was cut by 1 base, the J end by 8 bases, with 17 bases between. This CDR3 is 15 amino acids long.